Sequencing of this T cell receptor (beta chain) was carried out in a study of T-cell reconstitution after alpha-beta-depleted transplantation in children. Study outcomes and limitations: Several hundred expanded graft clones reportedly gave rise to the alpha-beta T cells present about two months after transplant. Diversity and T-cell counts at one year after transplant derived mostly from new T cells. Several patients had high TCRbeta diversity at day 60; it came from surviving recipient T cells and thymic progenitors.

The CDR3 is 16 residues long. CDR1 is SEHNR and CDR2 is FQNEAQ in the germline V gene (reference sequence). Trimming removed 6 bases from V and 2 bases from J, with 17 bases in between. This clonotype has only a few counts. Its antigen is as yet unknown. Preparation of the TCRbeta library involved a method that used unique molecular identifiers. TCRdb processed the PCR reads anew with MiXCR; each CDR3 protein has one entry. The sample lists about 250,000 distinct CDR3 sequences, 20% to 30% seen once, with more than 4.5% in the top ten. The receptor's source is a female patient aged 2-9 years who had a stem cell transplant for congenital amegakaryocytic thrombocytopenia, so the T cells may come from the graft donor. The chain carries TRBV7-9 and TRBJ2-1; D gene unclear. Sample: PBMCs, mostly from graft donor cells, taken 360 days after TCRalphabeta/CD19-depleted stem cell transplant. The CDR3 here is CASSLYLWAAYNEQFF. The CDR3 DNA reads TGTGCCAGCAGTTTATACTTGTGGGCAGCCTACAATGAGCAGTTCTTC.